This T cell receptor (beta chain) stems from a study of identifying expanded T cells in peripheral blood. This CDR3 is built from 19 residues. The V end lost 4 bases, the J end lost 5 bases, and 29 bases lay between the germline ends. Germline CDR1 SGHNT, CDR2 YENEEA. Concerning this clone: The antigen is undetermined.

The table came from immunoSEQ multiplex PCR; TCRdb's copy has only in-frame clones and leaves some out. The data hold 95,000 to 150,000 clones, with more than 80% observed a single time. The study, taken as a whole, reports: Over around two and four weeks, about 15 and 19 clones changed, versus around 1.1 between replicates.

The sequencing input was blood. The receptor's source is a person aged 18 to 75 in good health. The chain uses TRBV11-3 and TRBJ1-1; possibly TRBD1 for D (6 bases). The CDR3 DNA follows: TGTGCCAGCAGCTACGGGCTCACGCGGGGGGGCACTTCTAAGACTGAAGCTTTCTTT. It translates to CASSYGLTRGGTSKTEAFF.